Detailed here is one T cell receptor beta chain. After removal of 4 bases from V and 7 bases from J, the junction contained 9 bases not matched to a gene. This CDR3 spans 16 amino acids. CDR1 MNHEY and CDR2 SVGEGT come from the germline V gene. These data are taken from a study of blood T cell repertoires in COVID-19. Measured with immunoSEQ multiplex PCR; TCRdb has only the in-frame clones, and not every one. The table records roughly 500,000 clones, roughly 88% of them present only once. This TCR came from a human donor in a cohort sampled during active COVID-19. The chain carries TRBV6-2 or TRBV6-3 and TRBJ2-5; 13 positions match TRBD2. Sequenced material: peripheral blood. This chain's CDR3 is CASSSPRTSGSATQYF. As DNA, the CDR3 is TGTGCCAGCAGTTCACCTCGGACTAGCGGGAGCGCGACCCAGTACTTC.